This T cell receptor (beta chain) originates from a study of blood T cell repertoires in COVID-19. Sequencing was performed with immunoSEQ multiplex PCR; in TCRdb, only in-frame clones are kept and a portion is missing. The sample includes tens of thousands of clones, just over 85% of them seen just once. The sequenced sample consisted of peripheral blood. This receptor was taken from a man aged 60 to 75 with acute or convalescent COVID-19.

CDR3 coding DNA: TGTGCCAGCAGCTTCCCCCTCCGGGAGAGGAATGAGCAGTTCTTC. It yields the protein CASSFPLRERNEQFF. V is TRBV11-2 and J is TRBJ2-1, with a possible D match to TRBD2 (6 bases). Germline V lookup: CDR1 SGHAT, CDR2 FQNNGV. V was pared by 3 bases and J by 7 bases, with 16 bases between. The CDR3 consists of 15 residues.